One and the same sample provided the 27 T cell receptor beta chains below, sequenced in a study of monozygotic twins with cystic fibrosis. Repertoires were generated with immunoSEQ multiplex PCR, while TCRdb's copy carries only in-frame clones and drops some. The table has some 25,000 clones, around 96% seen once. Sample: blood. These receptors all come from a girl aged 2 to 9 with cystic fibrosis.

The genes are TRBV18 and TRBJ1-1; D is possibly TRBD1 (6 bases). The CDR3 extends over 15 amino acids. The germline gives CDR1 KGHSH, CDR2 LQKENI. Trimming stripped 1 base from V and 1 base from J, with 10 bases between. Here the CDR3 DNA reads TGTGCCAGCTCACCACTGGGGGGGCAGAACACTGAAGCTTTCTTT. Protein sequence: CASSPLGGQNTEAFF.

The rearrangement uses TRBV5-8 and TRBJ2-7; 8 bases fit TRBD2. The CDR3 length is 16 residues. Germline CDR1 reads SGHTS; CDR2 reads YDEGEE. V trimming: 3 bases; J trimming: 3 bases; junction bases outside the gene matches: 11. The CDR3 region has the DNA TGTGCCAGCAGCTGGAAAGAACGGGAGGGCCGCTACGAGCAGTACTTC. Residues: CASSWKEREGRYEQYF.

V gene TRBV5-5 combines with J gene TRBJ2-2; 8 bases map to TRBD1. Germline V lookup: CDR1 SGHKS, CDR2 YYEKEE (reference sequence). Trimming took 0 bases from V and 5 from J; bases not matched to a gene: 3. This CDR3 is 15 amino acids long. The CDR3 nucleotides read TGTGCCAGCAGCTTGGGACAGGGGTGGACCGGGGAGCTGTTTTTT. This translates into CASSLGQGWTGELFF.

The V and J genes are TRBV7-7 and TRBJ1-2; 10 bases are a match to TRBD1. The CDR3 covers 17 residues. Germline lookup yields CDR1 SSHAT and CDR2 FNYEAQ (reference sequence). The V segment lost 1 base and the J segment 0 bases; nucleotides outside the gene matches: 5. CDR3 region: CASSLVTGGGPNYGYTF. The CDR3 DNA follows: TGTGCCAGCAGCTTAGTGACAGGGGGCGGCCCTAACTATGGCTACACCTTC.

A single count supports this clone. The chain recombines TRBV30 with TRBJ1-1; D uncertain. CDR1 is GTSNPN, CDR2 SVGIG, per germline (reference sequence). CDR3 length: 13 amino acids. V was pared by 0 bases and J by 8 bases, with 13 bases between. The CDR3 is CAWSVQTDMEAFF. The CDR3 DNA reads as TGTGCCTGGAGTGTACAAACAGACATGGAAGCTTTCTTT.

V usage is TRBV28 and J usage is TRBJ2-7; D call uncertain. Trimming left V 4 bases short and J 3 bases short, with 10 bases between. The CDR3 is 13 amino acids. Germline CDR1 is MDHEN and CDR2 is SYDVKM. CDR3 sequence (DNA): TGTGCCAGCAGTTCGACACCTTACTACGAGCAGTACTTC. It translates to CASSSTPYYEQYF.

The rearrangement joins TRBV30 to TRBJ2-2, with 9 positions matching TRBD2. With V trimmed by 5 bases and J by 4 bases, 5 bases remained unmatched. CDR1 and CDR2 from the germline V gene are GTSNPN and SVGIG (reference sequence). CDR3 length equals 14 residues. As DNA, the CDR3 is TGTGCCTGGCAAAGCGGGGGGTTCACCGGGGAGCTGTTTTTT. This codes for CAWQSGGFTGELFF.

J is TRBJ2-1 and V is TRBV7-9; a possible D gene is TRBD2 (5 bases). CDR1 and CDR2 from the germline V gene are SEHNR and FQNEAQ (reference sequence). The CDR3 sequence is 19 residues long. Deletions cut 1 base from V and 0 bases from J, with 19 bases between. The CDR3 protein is CASSLVTRPDESSYNEQFF. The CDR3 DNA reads TGTGCCAGCAGCTTAGTTACTAGGCCGGACGAGAGCTCCTACAATGAGCAGTTCTTC. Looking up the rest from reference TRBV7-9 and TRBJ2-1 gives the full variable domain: DTGVSQNPRHKITKRGQNVTFRCDPISEHNRLYWYRQTLGQGPEFLTYFQNEAQLEKSRLLSDRFSAERPKGSFSTLEIQRTEQGDSAMYLCASSLVTRPDESSYNEQFFGPGTRLTVL.

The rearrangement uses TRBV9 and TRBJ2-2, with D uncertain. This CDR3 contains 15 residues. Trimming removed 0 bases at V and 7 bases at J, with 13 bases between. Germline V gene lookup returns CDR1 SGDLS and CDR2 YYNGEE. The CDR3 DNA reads TGTGCCAGCAGCGTAGATGCTGTGGGCGGCGGGGAGCTGTTTTTT. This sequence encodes CASSVDAVGGGELFF.

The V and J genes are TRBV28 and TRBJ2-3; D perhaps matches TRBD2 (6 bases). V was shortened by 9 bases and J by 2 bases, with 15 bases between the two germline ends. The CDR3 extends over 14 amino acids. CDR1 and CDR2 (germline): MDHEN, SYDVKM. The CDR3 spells CASSGGPLTDTQYF. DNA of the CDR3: TGTGCCAGTTCCGGGGGACCCCTCACAGATACGCAGTATTTT. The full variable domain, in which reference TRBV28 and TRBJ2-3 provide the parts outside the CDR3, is DVKVTQSSRYLVKRTGEKVFLECVQDMDHENMFWYRQDPGLGLRLIYFSYDVKMKEKGDIPEGYSVSREKKERFSLILESASTNQTSMYLCASSGGPLTDTQYFGPGTRLTVL.

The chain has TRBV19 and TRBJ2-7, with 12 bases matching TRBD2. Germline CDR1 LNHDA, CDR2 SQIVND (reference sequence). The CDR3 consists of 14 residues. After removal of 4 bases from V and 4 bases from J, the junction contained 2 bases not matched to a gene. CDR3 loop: CASSKGLAGYEQYF. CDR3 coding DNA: TGTGCCAGTAGTAAGGGACTAGCGGGTTACGAGCAGTACTTC.

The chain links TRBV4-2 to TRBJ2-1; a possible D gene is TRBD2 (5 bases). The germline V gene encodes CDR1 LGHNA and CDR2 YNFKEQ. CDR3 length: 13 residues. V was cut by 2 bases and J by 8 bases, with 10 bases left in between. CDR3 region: CASSQPPGDEQFF. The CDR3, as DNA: TGTGCCAGCAGCCAACCACCCGGGGATGAGCAGTTCTTC.

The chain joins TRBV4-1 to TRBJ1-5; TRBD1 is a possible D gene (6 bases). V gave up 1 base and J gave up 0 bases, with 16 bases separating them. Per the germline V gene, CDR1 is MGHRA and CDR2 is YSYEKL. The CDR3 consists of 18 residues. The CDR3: CASSQASSTGYSNQPQHF. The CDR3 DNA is TGCGCCAGCAGCCAAGCGTCCTCGACAGGCTATAGCAATCAGCCCCAGCATTTT.

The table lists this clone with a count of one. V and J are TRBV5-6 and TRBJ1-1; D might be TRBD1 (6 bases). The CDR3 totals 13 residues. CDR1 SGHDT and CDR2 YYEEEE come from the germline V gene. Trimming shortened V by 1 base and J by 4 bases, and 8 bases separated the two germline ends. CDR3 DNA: TGTGCCAGCAGCTTGAAGGACAGCACTGAAGCTTTCTTT. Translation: CASSLKDSTEAFF.

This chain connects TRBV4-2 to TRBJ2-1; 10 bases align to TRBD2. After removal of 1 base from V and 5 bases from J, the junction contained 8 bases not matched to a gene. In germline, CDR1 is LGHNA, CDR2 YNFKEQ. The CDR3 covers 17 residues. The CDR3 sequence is CASSQGPGGLANNEQFF. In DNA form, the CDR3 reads TGTGCCAGCAGCCAAGGGCCGGGGGGACTAGCGAACAATGAGCAGTTCTTC.

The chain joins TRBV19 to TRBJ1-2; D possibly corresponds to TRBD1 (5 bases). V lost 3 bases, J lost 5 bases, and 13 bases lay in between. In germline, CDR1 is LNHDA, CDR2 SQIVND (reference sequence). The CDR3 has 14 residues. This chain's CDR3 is CASSITRGQYGYTF. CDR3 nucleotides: TGTGCCAGTAGTATCACGAGGGGCCAATATGGCTACACCTTC.

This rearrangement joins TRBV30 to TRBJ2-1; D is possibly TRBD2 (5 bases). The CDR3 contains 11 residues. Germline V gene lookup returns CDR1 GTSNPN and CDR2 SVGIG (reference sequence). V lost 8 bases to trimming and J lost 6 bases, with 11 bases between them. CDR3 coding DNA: TGTGCCCTGGAGGAGTTCAATGAGCAGTTCTTC. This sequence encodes CALEEFNEQFF.

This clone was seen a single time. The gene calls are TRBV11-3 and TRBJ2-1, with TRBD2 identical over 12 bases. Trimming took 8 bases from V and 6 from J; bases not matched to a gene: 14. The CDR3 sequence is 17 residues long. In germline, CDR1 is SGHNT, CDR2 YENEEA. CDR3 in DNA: TGTGCCAGCGCGAGGACTAGCGGGAAAGGGGTAGTCAATGAGCAGTTCTTC. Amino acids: CASARTSGKGVVNEQFF.

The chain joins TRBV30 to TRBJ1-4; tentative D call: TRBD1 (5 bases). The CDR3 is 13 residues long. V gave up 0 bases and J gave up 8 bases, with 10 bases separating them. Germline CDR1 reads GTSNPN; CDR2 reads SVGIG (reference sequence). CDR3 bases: TGTGCCTGGAGTGTACGGGACCGGGAAAAACTGTTTTTT. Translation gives CAWSVRDREKLFF.

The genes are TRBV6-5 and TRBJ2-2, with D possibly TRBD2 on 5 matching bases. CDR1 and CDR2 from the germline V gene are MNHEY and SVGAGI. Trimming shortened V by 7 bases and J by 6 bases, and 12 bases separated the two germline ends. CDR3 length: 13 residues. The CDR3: CASTHGVAGELFF. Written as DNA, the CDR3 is TGTGCCAGCACCCACGGGGTCGCCGGGGAGCTGTTTTTT.

The CDR3 nucleotides are TGTGCCAGCTCACCTACCGGGACTAGCGGGAGTGGTGAGCAGTTCTTC. This sequence encodes CASSPTGTSGSGEQFF. The chain combines TRBV18 with TRBJ2-1; 14 bases fit TRBD2. Germline assignment: CDR1 KGHSH and CDR2 LQKENI. With V trimmed by 3 bases and J by 9 bases, 7 bases remained unmatched. The CDR3 is made up of 16 amino acids.

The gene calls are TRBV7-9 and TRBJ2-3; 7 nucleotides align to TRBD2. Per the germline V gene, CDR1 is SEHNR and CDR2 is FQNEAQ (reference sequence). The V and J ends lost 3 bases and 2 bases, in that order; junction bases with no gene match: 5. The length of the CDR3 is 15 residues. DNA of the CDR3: TGTGCCAGCAGCTTCCGAGCGGGAATCACAGATACGCAGTATTTT. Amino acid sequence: CASSFRAGITDTQYF. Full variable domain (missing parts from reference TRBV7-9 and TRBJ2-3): DTGVSQNPRHKITKRGQNVTFRCDPISEHNRLYWYRQTLGQGPEFLTYFQNEAQLEKSRLLSDRFSAERPKGSFSTLEIQRTEQGDSAMYLCASSFRAGITDTQYFGPGTRLTVL.

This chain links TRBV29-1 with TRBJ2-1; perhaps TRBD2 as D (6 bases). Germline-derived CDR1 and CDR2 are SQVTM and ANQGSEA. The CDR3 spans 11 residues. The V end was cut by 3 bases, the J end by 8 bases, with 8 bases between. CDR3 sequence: CSVDRGDEQFF. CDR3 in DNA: TGCAGCGTTGATCGCGGGGATGAGCAGTTCTTC.

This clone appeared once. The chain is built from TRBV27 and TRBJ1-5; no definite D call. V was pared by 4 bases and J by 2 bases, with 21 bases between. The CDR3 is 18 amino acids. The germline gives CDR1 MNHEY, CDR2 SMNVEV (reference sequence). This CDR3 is CASSSLEGQVGGNQPQHF. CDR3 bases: TGTGCCAGCAGTTCCCTTGAAGGGCAGGTCGGCGGCAATCAGCCCCAGCATTTT.

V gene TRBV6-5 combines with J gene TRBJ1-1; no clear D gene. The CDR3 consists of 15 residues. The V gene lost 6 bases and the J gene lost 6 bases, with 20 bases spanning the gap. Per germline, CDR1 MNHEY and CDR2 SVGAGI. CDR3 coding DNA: TGTGCCAGCAGAGTCCAATGGGGAGGGTTAGCTGAAGCTTTCTTT. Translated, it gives CASRVQWGGLAEAFF.

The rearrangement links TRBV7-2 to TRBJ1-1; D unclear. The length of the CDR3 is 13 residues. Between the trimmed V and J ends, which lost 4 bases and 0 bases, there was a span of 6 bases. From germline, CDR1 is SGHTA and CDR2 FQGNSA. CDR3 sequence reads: CASSYGLNTEAFF. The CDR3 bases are TGTGCCAGCAGCTACGGTTTGAACACTGAAGCTTTCTTT.

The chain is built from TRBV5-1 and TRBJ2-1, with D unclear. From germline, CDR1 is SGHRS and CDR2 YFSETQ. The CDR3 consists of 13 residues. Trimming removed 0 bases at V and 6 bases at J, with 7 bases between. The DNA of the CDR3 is TGCGCCAGCAGCTTGGACTTCCCCAATGAGCAGTTCTTC. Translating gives CASSLDFPNEQFF.